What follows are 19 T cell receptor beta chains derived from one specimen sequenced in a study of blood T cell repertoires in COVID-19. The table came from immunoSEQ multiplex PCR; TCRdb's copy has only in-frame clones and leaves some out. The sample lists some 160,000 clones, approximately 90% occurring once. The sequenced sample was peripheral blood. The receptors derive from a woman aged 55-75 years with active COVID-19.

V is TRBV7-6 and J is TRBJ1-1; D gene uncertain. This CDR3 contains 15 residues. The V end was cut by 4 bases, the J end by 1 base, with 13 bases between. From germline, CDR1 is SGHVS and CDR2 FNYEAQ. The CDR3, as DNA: TGTGCCAGCAGCTCTAGTATAGTTAAGAACACTGAAGCTTTCTTT. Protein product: CASSSSIVKNTEAFF.

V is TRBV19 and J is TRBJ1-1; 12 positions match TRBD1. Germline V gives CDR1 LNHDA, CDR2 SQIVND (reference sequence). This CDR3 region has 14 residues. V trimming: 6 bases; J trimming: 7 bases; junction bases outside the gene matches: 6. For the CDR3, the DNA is TGTGCCAGTAGGGGACAGGGGGCCAGTGGTGAAGCTTTCTTT. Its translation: CASRGQGASGEAFF.

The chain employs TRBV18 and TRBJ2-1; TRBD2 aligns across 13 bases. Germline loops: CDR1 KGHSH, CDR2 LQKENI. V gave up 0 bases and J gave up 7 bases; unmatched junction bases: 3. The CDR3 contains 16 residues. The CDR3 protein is CASSPPGLAGSNEQFF. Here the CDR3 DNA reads TGTGCCAGCTCACCACCGGGACTAGCGGGGTCAAATGAGCAGTTCTTC.

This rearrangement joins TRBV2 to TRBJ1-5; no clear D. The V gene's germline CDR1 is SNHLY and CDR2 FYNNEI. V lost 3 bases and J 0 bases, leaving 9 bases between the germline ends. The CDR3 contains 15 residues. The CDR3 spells CASSEGGYSNQPQHF. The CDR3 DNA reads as TGTGCCAGCAGTGAGGGAGGGTATAGCAATCAGCCCCAGCATTTT.

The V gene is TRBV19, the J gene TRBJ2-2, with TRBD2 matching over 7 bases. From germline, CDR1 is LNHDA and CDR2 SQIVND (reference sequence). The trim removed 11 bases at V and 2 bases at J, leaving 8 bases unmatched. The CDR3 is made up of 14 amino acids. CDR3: CASRSGGNTGELFF. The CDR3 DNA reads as TGTGCCTCCCGGTCGGGAGGCAACACCGGGGAGCTGTTTTTT.

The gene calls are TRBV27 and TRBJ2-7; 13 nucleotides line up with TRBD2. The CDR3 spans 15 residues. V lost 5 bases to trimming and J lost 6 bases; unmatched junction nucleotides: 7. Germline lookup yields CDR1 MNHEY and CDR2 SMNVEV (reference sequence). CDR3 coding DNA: TGTGCCAGCAGTCTCGGACTAGCGGGAGCCAGCGAGCAGTACTTC. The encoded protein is CASSLGLAGASEQYF.

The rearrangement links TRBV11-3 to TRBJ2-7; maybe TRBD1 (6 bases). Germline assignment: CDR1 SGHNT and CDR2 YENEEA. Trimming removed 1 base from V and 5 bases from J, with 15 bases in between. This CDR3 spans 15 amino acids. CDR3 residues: CASSLVLGGKDEQYF. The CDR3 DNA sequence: TGTGCCAGCAGCTTAGTTCTAGGGGGAAAGGACGAGCAGTACTTC.

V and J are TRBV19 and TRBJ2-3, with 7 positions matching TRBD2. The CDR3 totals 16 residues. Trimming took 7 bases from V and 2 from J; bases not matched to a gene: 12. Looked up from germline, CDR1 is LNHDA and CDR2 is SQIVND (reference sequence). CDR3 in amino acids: CASTPGGAGTTDTQYF. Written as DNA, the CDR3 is TGTGCCAGTACCCCCGGAGGAGCGGGGACCACAGATACGCAGTATTTT.

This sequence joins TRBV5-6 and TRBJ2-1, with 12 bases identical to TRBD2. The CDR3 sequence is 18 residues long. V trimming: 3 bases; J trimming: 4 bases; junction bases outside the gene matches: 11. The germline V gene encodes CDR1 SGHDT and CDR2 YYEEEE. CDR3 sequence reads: CASSSYSLAGGLYNEQFF. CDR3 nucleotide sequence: TGTGCCAGCAGCTCCTATTCACTAGCGGGAGGTTTGTACAATGAGCAGTTCTTC. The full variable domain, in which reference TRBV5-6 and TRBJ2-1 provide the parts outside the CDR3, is DAGVTQSPTHLIKTRGQQVTLRCSPKSGHDTVSWYQQALGQGPQFIFQYYEEEERQRGNFPDRFSGHQFPNYSSELNVNALLLGDSALYLCASSSYSLAGGLYNEQFFGPGTRLTVL.

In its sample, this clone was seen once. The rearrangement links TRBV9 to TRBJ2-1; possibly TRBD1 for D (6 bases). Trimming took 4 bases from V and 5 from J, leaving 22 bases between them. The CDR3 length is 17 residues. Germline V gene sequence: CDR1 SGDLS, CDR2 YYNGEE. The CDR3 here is CASSHLVWGPTDNEQFF. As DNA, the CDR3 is TGTGCCAGCAGCCATCTAGTGTGGGGGCCCACCGACAATGAGCAGTTCTTC.

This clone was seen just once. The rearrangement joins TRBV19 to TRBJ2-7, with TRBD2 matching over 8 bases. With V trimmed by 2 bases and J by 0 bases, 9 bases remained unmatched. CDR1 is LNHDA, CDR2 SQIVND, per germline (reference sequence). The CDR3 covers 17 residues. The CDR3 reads CASSIRSTGGLSYEQYF. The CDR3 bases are TGTGCCAGTAGTATACGGTCGACGGGAGGGCTCTCCTACGAGCAGTACTTC.

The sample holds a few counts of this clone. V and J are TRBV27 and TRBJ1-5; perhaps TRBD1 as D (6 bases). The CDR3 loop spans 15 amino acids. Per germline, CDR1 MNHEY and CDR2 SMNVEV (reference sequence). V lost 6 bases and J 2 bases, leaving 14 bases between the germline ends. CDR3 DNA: TGTGCCAGCAGAAATCAGGGGTCAGGCAATCAGCCCCAGCATTTT. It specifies CASRNQGSGNQPQHF.

The CDR3 is CASSAIEVGDSPLHF. For the CDR3, the DNA is TGCGCCAGCAGTGCCATCGAAGTCGGGGATTCACCCCTCCACTTT. The chain joins TRBV10-2 to TRBJ1-6; no clear D gene. This CDR3 has 15 residues. Per germline, CDR1 WSHSY and CDR2 SAAADI. V gave up 4 bases and J gave up 8 bases, with 15 bases separating them.

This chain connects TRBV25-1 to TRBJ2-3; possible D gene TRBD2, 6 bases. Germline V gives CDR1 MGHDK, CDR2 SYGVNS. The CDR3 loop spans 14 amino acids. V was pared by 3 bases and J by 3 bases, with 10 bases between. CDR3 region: CASSDPRGTDTQYF. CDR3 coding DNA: TGTGCCAGCAGTGATCCTCGGGGGACAGATACGCAGTATTTT.

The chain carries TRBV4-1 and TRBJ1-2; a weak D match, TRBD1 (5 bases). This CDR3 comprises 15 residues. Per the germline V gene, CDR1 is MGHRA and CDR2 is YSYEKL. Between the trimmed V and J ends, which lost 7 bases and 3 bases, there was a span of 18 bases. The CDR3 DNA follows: TGCGCCAGCACTCAGATGGGCACGGGGGACTATGGCTACACCTTC. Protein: CASTQMGTGDYGYTF.

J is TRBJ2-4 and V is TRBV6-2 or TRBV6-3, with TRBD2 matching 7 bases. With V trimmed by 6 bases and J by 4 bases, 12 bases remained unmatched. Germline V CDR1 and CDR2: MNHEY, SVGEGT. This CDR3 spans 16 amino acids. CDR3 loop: CASSDGHSGPKNIQYF. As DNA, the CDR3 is TGTGCCAGCAGCGACGGACATAGCGGGCCTAAAAACATTCAGTACTTC.

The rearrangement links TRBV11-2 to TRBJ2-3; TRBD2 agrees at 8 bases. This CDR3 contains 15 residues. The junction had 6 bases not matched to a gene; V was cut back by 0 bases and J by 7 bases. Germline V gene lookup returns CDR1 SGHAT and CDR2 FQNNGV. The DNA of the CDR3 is TGTGCCAGCAGCTTAGAAAGCGGGAGTGTGCATACGCAGTATTTT. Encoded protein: CASSLESGSVHTQYF. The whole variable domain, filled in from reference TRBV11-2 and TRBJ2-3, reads EAGVAQSPRYKIIEKRQSVAFWCNPISGHATLYWYQQILGQGPKLLIQFQNNGVVDDSQLPKDRFSAERLKGVDSTLKIQPAKLEDSAVYLCASSLESGSVHTQYFGPGTRLTVL.

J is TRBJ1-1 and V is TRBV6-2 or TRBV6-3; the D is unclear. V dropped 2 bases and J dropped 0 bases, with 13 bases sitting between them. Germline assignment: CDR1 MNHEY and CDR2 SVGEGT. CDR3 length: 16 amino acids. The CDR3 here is CASSYPRTGVNTEAFF. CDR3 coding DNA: TGTGCCAGCAGTTACCCCCGGACTGGGGTGAACACTGAAGCTTTCTTT.

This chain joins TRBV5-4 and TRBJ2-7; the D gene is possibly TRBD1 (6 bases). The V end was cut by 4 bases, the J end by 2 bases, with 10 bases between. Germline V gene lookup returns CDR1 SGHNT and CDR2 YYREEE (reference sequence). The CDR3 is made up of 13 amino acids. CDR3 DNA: TGTGCCAGCAGCCCCCGGGACACCTACGAGCAGTACTTC. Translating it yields CASSPRDTYEQYF.